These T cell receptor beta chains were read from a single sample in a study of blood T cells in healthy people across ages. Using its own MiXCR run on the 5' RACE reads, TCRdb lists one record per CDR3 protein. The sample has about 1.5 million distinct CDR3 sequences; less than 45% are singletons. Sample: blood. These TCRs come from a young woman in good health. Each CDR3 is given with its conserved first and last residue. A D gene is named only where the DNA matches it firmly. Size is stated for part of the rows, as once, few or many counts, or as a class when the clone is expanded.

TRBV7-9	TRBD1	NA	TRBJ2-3	TGTGCCAGCAGCTTTGGGGAGTTCAGGGGGCGCACAGATACGCAGTATTTT	CASSFGEFRGRTDTQYF
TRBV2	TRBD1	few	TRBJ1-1	TGTGCCAGCACCCGGACAGGGAAGAACACTGAAGCTTTCTTT	CASTRTGKNTEAFF
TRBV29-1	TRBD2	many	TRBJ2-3	TGCAGCGCCAACCCGGGACTAGACATGAATACGCAGTATTTT	CSANPGLDMNTQYF
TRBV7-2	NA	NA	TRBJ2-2	TGTGCCAGCAGCTTAGTCCCCCTCACCGGGGAGCTGTTTTTT	CASSLVPLTGELFF
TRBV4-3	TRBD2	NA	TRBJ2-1	TGCGCCAGCAGCCAAGGTAGGCGCTCGACTAGCGGGGGTTACAATGAGCAGTTCTTC	CASSQGRRSTSGGYNEQFF
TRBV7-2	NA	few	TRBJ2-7	TGTGCCAGCAGCCCCCCGGGGACTCCGGAAGCCCAGTACTTC	CASSPPGTPEAQYF
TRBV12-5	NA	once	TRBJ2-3	TGTGCTAGTGGACCTATACTAGTGGTGGGCACAGGTACGCAGTATTTT	CASGPILVVGTGTQYF
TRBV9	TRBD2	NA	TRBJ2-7	TGTGCCAGCAGCCCCTCTCGACTAGCGGGGGGCAGGAACGAGCAGTACTTC	CASSPSRLAGGRNEQYF
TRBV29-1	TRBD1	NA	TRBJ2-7	TGCAGCGTTGGGACAGGGGCCGCCTACGAGCAGTACTTC	CSVGTGAAYEQYF
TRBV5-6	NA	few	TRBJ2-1	TGTGCCAGCAGCTTGGGACTACAATTTTACAATGAGCAGTTCTTC	CASSLGLQFYNEQFF
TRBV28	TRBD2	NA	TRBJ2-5	TGTGCCAGCAGTTCCAGACTAGCGGGAGACGAGACCCAGTACTTC	CASSSRLAGDETQYF
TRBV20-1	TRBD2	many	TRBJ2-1	TGCAGTGCTAGGGAACGGGGGACTAGCGGGAGGGTCAATGAGCAGTTCTTC	CSARERGTSGRVNEQFF
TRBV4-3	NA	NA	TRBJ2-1	TGCGCCAGCAGCCAAGGACCCCTCTCTAGGGACAATGAGCAGTTCTTC	CASSQGPLSRDNEQFF
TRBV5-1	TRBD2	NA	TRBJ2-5	TGCGCCAGCAGCTCTCTGACTAGCGGGGATGAGGCCCAGTACTTC	CASSSLTSGDEAQYF
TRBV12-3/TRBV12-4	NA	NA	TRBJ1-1	TGTGCCAGCAGACTCGGGACTCAGGACACTGAAACTTTCTTT	CASRLGTQDTETFF
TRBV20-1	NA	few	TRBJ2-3	TGCAGTGCTAGGGCCCCTCCCGGATGGGTTATGGCAGATACGCAGTATTTT	CSARAPPGWVMADTQYF
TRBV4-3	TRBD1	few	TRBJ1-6	TGCGCCAGCAGCCAACAGACAGGGGGACATTCACCCCTCCACTTT	CASSQQTGGHSPLHF
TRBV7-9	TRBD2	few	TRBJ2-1	TGTGCCAGCAGCTTAGTTGCTAGCGGGAGGCCTCGCCTCTACAATGAGCAGTTCTTC	CASSLVASGRPRLYNEQFF
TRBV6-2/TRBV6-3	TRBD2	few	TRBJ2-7	TGTGCCAGCAGAACCCTAGCGGATTCTACCTACGAGCAGTACTTC	CASRTLADSTYEQYF
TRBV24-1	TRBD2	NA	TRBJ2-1	TGTGCCACAAGACTAGCGGGAGAATTGTTCTTC	CATRLAGELFF
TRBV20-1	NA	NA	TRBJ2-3	TGCAGTGCTAGCGGGCTAGCCGACACAGATACGCAGTATTTT	CSASGLADTDTQYF
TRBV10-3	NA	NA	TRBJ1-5	TGTGCCATCAGTGGACGGGAAGATCAGCCCCAGCATTTT	CAISGREDQPQHF
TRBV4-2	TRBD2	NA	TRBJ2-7	TGTGCCAGCAGCCAAACACTAGCGGGAGACAATGAGCAGTACTTC	CASSQTLAGDNEQYF
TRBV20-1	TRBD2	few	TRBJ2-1	TGCAGTGCTGTCCCCGGGACTAGGTCTTACAATGAGCAGTTCTTC	CSAVPGTRSYNEQFF
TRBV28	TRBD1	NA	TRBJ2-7	TGTGCCAGCAGTTCGGGAGCGGGACAGGGTGAGCACGAGCAGTACTTC	CASSSGAGQGEHEQYF
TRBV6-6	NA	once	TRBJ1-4	TGTGCCAGCAGTTACGTCGGAGGCGAGATGTTTTTT	CASSYVGGEMFF
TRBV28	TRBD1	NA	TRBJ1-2	TGTGCCAGCAGAGGACAGGGCTTCTATGGCAACACCTTC	CASRGQGFYGNTF
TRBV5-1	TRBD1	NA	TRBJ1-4	TGCGCCAGCAGCTCGACAGGGAGGTCAAAAACTAATGAAAAACTGTTTTTT	CASSSTGRSKTNEKLFF
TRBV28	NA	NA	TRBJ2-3	TGTGCCAGCGGCCGGGACTCCACAGATACGCAGTATTTT	CASGRDSTDTQYF
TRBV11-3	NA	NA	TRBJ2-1	TGTGCCAGCAGCCCACGGCCCGGAGAGCAGTTCTTC	CASSPRPGEQFF
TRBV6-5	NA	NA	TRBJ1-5	TGTGCCAGCAGTGCCTGGGGTTCGGGCAATCAGCCCCAGCATTTT	CASSAWGSGNQPQHF
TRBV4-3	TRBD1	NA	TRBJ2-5	TGCGCCAGCAGCCAGCTTCCGGGACAGGGGTTTCGGGAGCAGTACTTC	CASSQLPGQGFREQYF
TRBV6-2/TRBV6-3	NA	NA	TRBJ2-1	TGTGCCAGCAGTTATTGGCAGGGCGATGAGCAGTTCTTC	CASSYWQGDEQFF
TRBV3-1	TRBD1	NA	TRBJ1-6	TGTGCCAGCAGCCAGGCTAAGACAGGGCATAATTCACCCCTCCACTTT	CASSQAKTGHNSPLHF
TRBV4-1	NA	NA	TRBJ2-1	TGCGCCAGCAGCCAGTTAAGGGGCCACAATGAGCAGTTCTTC	CASSQLRGHNEQFF
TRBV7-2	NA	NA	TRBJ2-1	TGTGCCAGCAGCGGGCTCACTAGAGGCGAGCAGTTCTTC	CASSGLTRGEQFF
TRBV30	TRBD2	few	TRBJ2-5	TGTGCCTGGACAGAGATCAGCGGGACCCTCCAAGAGACCCAGTACTTC	CAWTEISGTLQETQYF
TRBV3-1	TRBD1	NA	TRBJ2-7	TGTGCCAGCAGCCCTACCCCGGGACAGGGGAGGAACGAGCAGTACTTC	CASSPTPGQGRNEQYF
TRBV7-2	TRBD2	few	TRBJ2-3	TGTGCCAGCAGCCCGATCGGACTAGCGGGGGGGAACACAGATACGCAGTATTTT	CASSPIGLAGGNTDTQYF
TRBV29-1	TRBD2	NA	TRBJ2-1	TGCAGCGTTGAAGACACTAGCGGGAGTTACAATGAGCAGTTCTTC	CSVEDTSGSYNEQFF
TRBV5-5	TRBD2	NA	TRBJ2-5	TGTGCCAGCAGCGCCACCGATAGCGGGGGGGCAGAGACCCAGTACTTC	CASSATDSGGAETQYF
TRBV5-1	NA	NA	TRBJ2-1	TGCGCCAGCAGCTTGTCACGAATAGGGGGTTACGATGAGCAGTTCTTC	CASSLSRIGGYDEQFF
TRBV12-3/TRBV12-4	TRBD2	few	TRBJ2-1	TGTGCCAGCAGTTCCGGGACTAGCGTCAGCTCCTACAATGAGCAGTTCTTC	CASSSGTSVSSYNEQFF
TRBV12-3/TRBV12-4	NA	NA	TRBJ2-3	TGTGCCAGCAGTTTAGACTTCTTCACAGATACGCAGTATTTT	CASSLDFFTDTQYF
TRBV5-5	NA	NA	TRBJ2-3	TGTGCCAGCAGCTTTCGCGGGAACGGGGCCGATACGCAGTATTTT	CASSFRGNGADTQYF
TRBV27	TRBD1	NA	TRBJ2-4	TGTGTCAGCAGTCCAGGACAGGGGCTAGCCAAAAACATTCAGTACTTC	CVSSPGQGLAKNIQYF
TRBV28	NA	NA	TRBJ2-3	TGTGCCAGCAGTTTGGATATCGGGTCGGATACGCAGTATTTT	CASSLDIGSDTQYF
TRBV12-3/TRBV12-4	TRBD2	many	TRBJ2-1	TGTGCCAGCAACCCTTGGACTAGCGGGAGTAAAAATGAGCAGTTCTTC	CASNPWTSGSKNEQFF
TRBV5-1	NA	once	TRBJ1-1	TGCGCCAGCACCAAGGACAGGAACACTGAAGCTTTCTTT	CASTKDRNTEAFF
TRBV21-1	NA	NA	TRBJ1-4	TGTGCCAGCAGCAAAGCGGGGGGGGGATCAACTAATGAAAAACTGTTTTTT	CASSKAGGGSTNEKLFF
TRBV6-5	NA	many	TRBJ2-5	TGTGCCAGCAGCCCTTATGGCTCTAGCCAAGAGACCCAGTACTTC	CASSPYGSSQETQYF